This T cell receptor (beta chain) was identified during a study of blood T cell repertoires in COVID-19 (dated by TCRdb to 2019 to 2021). At the level of the whole study: Samples covering the acute and convalescent phases of COVID-19 were provided by collaborators in the United States, Italy and Spain. Sample metadata almost always included a de-identified subject ID, COVID-19 status, age in years and sex. Samples were obtained from the ongoing ImmuneRACE study (first 160 participants) and from 950 to 1,500 subjects provided by 6 global collaborators. The repertoires were released in a freely available public database intended as a resource for research on the immune response to SARS-CoV-2. Subjects who had been exposed to COVID-19, were actively infected with it, or had recovered from it provided the deeply sampled blood TCRbeta repertoires that made up the dataset. Where available, HLA class I and class II types were taken from metadata supplied by the sample provider and were not determined by assay-based typing. The prospective study material was composed of cDNA or gDNA derived from T cells, B-cell-depleted T cells, or PBMCs.

As for this clone: This receptor's antigen is unknown. Base quality data are lacking; no much larger clone is found one base away.

Trimming takes 0 bases off V and 7 bases off J; junction bases not matched to a gene: 7. Reading from cysteine to phenylalanine, the CDR3 counts 15 amino acids. Left in the record is the CDR3 DNA by itself, 45 bases read in frame from the first base. Per the germline V gene, SGDLS is the CDR1 and YYNGEE is the CDR2. The paper as a whole reports these results and caveats: Clinical and demographic metadata were provided uncurated, with the amount varying by source and participant.

One collaborating source in Seattle enrolled patients while the patients were actively infected and followed the patients over time throughout the course of disease. Whole blood was collected in K2EDTA tubes by collaborating institutions according to the institutions' own protocols. Collaborator samples were shipped for TCRbeta analysis as frozen whole blood, isolated PBMCs, or DNA extracted from either sample type. TCRbeta CDR3 regions were amplified from genomic DNA using the immunoSEQ Assay, a bias-controlled multiplex PCR. The authors processed their data as follows. Within the assay, amplification of reference gene primers was used to estimate how many nucleated cells each sample contained. To quantify the absolute abundance of each unique TCRbeta CDR3 rearrangement, sequence reads were collapsed and filtered. Productive Simpson clonality was computed per sample as the square root of Simpson's diversity index over productive rearrangements. TCRdb took this table from immuneACCESS and kept in-frame rearrangements with V and J called. Such tables lack part of the clones; where checked against another copy, unresolved V genes explain under half of the gap, and the rest is unexplained. The V and J calls and clone size are taken from that table; D and trimming were inferred from the DNA. The sample has 300,000 to 350,000 clones on record, more than 70% of them singletons. More than 5.5% of the sample belongs to the ten largest clones.

The source material was peripheral blood. This chain is built from TRBV9 and TRBJ2-7, and TRBD1 aligns with 10 junction nucleotides. The sequence was collected from a woman aged 65 to 85 with COVID-19, enrolled during active disease. DNA sequence: TGTGCCAGCAGCGTAGGATTCGGGACAGGGGTTGAGCAGTACTTC. Translation gives CASSVGFGTGVEQYF.